Below, 25 T cell receptor beta chains from the same sample are listed, as sequenced in a study of tumor and adjacent non-tumor tissue in lung cancer. TCRbeta libraries were built with three rounds of nested PCR, modified from ARM-PCR. TCRdb passed the multiplex PCR reads through MiXCR, listing each CDR3 protein once. The profile shows fewer than 100,000 distinct CDR3 sequences, 75% to 85% of them singletons. No cell sorting was done before RNA was extracted from the tissue. More than 3 cm separated this lung sample from the edge of the tumor. Sequencing input: distant non-tumor lung tissue. These receptors came from a woman between 50 and 59 years old with non-small cell lung cancer.

Regarding this clonotype: With a much larger clone just one base away, this may be a read error. This rearrangement joins TRBV20-1 to TRBJ1-2; 8 bases align to TRBD1. Looked up from germline, CDR1 is DFQATT and CDR2 is SNEGSKA (reference sequence). CDR3 length: 13 amino acids. Here the CDR3 reads CSTRPGQGEGYTF. CDR3 DNA: TGCAGTACTAGGCCCGGACAGGGAGAAGGCTACACCTTC.

The chain is built from TRBV11-2 and TRBJ2-2, with unresolved D. CDR1 and CDR2 (germline): SGHAT, FQNNGV. The CDR3 runs to 13 residues. The V end was cut by 6 bases, the J end by 10 bases, with 15 bases between. The CDR3 is CASSFENSVELFF. In nucleotides, the CDR3 is TGTGCCAGCAGTTTCGAGAACAGCGTGGAGCTGTTTTTT.

A remark on this clonotype: Possible read error: a much larger clone is one base away. The chain carries TRBV28 and TRBJ1-2, with a possible D match to TRBD1 (5 bases). The CDR3 is made up of 15 amino acids. The germline CDR1 and CDR2 sequences are MDHEN and SYDVKM. Here the CDR3 DNA reads TGTGCCAGCAGTTTAGGGGCCCCGATTAACTATGTCTACACCTTC. This encodes CASSLGAPINYVYTF.

A remark on this clonotype: The conserved phenylalanine or tryptophan is not found at the CDR3 terminus, so this likely reflects a read error. The V gene is TRBV28, the J gene TRBJ2-1; TRBD1 might be the D (5 bases). V was cut by 7 bases and J by 7 bases, with 26 bases left in between. The CDR3 loop spans 17 amino acids. Germline V gene sequence: CDR1 MDHEN, CDR2 SYDVKM. The CDR3 DNA is TGTGCCAGCACCAAGGACAAGGGAATTAAGGTGTCGAATGAGCAGTTCTTG. The encoded protein is CASTKDKGIKVSNEQFL.

Regarding this clonotype: At one of its ends the junction is not consistent with the germline gene, which may arise from a read error. V gene TRBV12-3 or TRBV12-4 combines with J gene TRBJ1-5; D possibly corresponds to TRBD1 (5 bases). The CDR3 totals 19 residues. As DNA, the CDR3 is TGTGCCAGTAGTCCCTCCGACGGTTTAGCGGGGCGTAGCAAACAGCCCCAGCATTTT. Translating gives CASSPSDGLAGRSKQPQHF.

This clonotype occurred once. The junction departs from germline at one end; a sequencing error may be responsible. This sequence joins TRBV5-1 and TRBJ2-1, with TRBD2 matching 9 bases. From germline, CDR1 is SGHRS and CDR2 YFSETQ. The CDR3 runs to 15 residues. The CDR3 region is CTSSLRLAAYNEQFF. CDR3 in DNA: TGCACCAGCAGCTTGAGACTAGCGGCATACAATGAGCAGTTCTTC.

As to this clonotype: A read error may produce the germline difference seen at one junction end. This chain connects TRBV12-3 or TRBV12-4 to TRBJ2-7; TRBD2 aligns across 9 bases. This CDR3 comprises 15 residues. CDR3 in DNA: TGTGCCAGCAGTTCCGGGACTAGCAGCTCCTGCGAGCAGTACTTC. This translates into CASSSGTSSSCEQYF.

Note on this clonotype: One junction end disagrees with the germline gene, perhaps due to a read error. The chain is built from TRBV12-3 or TRBV12-4 and TRBJ2-5; 7 positions match TRBD2. The CDR3 is made up of 15 amino acids. The CDR3 region has the DNA TGTGCCTGCACCTTGGGACTATCGGGGCAAGAGACCCAGTATTTC. Protein: CACTLGLSGQETQYF.

This clonotype has just a few counts. A much bigger clone sits one base away, suggesting this may be a read error. The chain recombines TRBV5-5 with TRBJ2-1; 7 nucleotides match TRBD1. The CDR3 contains 16 residues. Germline CDR1 is SGHKS and CDR2 is YYEKEE (reference sequence). The CDR3 sequence is CASSLEWDRQYNEQLF. The CDR3 DNA follows: TGTGCCAGCAGCTTGGAATGGGACAGACAATACAATGAGCAGCTCTTC.

As to this clonotype: A read error is likely, as this CDR3 ends without the conserved phenylalanine or tryptophan. Because the CDR3's place on the DNA is in doubt, the DNA is left out and the CDR3 is given as listed by TCRdb. V gene TRBV4-2 combines with J gene TRBJ2-7. The CDR3 has 16 residues if both end residues are counted. Germline V gene lookup returns CDR1 LGHNA and CDR2 YNFKEQ. The CDR3 loop is CARSHAVEAVPYEQHI.

This clonotype has a handful of counts. Given a much more abundant clone one base away, this may be a read error. The chain recombines TRBV6-1 with TRBJ2-4; D gene ambiguous. This CDR3 has 10 amino acids. Per the germline V gene, CDR1 is MNHNS and CDR2 is SASEGT. The CDR3 sequence: CAISEGIQYF. The CDR3 DNA reads as TGTGCCATCAGTGAAGGCATTCAGTACTTC.

This chain uses TRBV5-1 with TRBJ2-1, with D perhaps TRBD2 (7 bases). Germline V gives CDR1 SGHRS, CDR2 YFSETQ. There are 18 residues in the CDR3. Trimming took 6 bases from V and 0 from J, leaving 22 bases between them. The CDR3 region is CASIRGDYLTSSYNEQFF. In DNA form, the CDR3 reads TGCGCCAGCATAAGGGGGGACTACTTAACTAGCTCCTACAATGAGCAGTTCTTC.

The rearrangement joins TRBV19 to TRBJ2-1, with D unclear. CDR3 length: 15 amino acids. Deletions cut 0 bases from V and 0 bases from J, with 6 bases between. Germline V gene lookup returns CDR1 LNHDA and CDR2 SQIVND (reference sequence). The CDR3 here is CASSIDVSSYNEQFF. In DNA, the CDR3 is TGTGCCAGTAGTATAGACGTATCCTCCTACAATGAGCAGTTCTTC.

This clonotype showed up many times. This sequence joins TRBV28 and TRBJ1-4, with TRBD1 as a possible D gene (6 bases). Trimming pared 4 bases from V and 12 bases from J, leaving 24 bases between. The length of the CDR3 is 16 residues. Germline V lookup: CDR1 MDHEN, CDR2 SYDVKM. The CDR3 sequence: CASSSPMGGGLGELFF. CDR3 sequence (DNA): TGTGCCAGCAGTTCCCCCATGGGGGGCGGTCTAGGGGAACTGTTTTTT. Combining the CDR3 with reference TRBV28 and TRBJ1-4 gives the whole variable domain DVKVTQSSRYLVKRTGEKVFLECVQDMDHENMFWYRQDPGLGLRLIYFSYDVKMKEKGDIPEGYSVSREKKERFSLILESASTNQTSMYLCASSSPMGGGLGELFFGSGTQLSVL.

On this clonotype: The germline gene is not matched at one end of the junction; a read error may be the cause. The chain has TRBV12-3 or TRBV12-4 and TRBJ2-7, with 12 bases that match TRBD1. There are 15 residues in the CDR3. In DNA form, the CDR3 reads TGTGCCAGCACGGGACAGGGGGCGTACTCCTACGTGCAGTACTTC. Protein product: CASTGQGAYSYVQYF.

Comments on this clonotype: The CDR3 does not end in the conserved phenylalanine or tryptophan, so this is likely a read error. The V gene is TRBV29-1, the J gene TRBJ2-7, with D perhaps matching TRBD1 or TRBD2 (5 bases each). In germline, CDR1 is SQVTM, CDR2 ANQGSEA. V dropped 3 bases and J dropped 7 bases, with 22 bases sitting between them. The CDR3 has 15 amino acids. This chain's CDR3 is CSVDSEQGAKNEQYL. Here the CDR3 DNA reads TGCAGCGTTGATTCAGAGCAGGGAGCGAAGAATGAGCAGTACTTA.

Concerning this clonotype itself: At one end, the junction sequence differs from germline, possibly due to a read error. The CDR3 here is CANSREGQGNQPQHF. The CDR3 DNA sequence: TGCGCCAACAGCCGAGAGGGGCAGGGTAATCAGCCCCAGCATTTT. The gene calls are TRBV4-1 and TRBJ1-5; perhaps TRBD1 as D (5 bases). The germline CDR1 and CDR2 sequences are MGHRA and YSYEKL. The CDR3 has 15 amino acids.

This clonotype has at least ten counts. The chain recombines TRBV15 with TRBJ2-3; 9 bases are shared with TRBD2. From germline, CDR1 is LNHNV and CDR2 YYDKDF (reference sequence). CDR3 size: 15 residues. With V trimmed by 5 bases and J by 2 bases, 5 bases remained unmatched. The CDR3 coding sequence is TGTGCCACCAGCCGACAGCGGGAGGCCACAGATACGCAGTATTTT. This gives the protein CATSRQREATDTQYF.

This clonotype showed up many times. The CDR3 DNA reads as TGTGCCAGCAGCCCGGGGGTGCAGCACTGGGCTTTCTTT. The encoded protein is CASSPGVQHWAFF. This chain connects TRBV11-2 to TRBJ1-1; possible D gene TRBD1, 5 bases. Germline lookup yields CDR1 SGHAT and CDR2 FQNNGV. V was cut by 5 bases and J by 11 bases, with 18 bases left in between. CDR3 size: 13 residues.

The rearrangement links TRBV7-2 to TRBJ1-2; the match to TRBD1 covers 9 bases. Germline CDR1 reads SGHTA; CDR2 reads FQGNSA. V shed 5 bases and J 5 bases; nucleotides not matched to a gene: 9. This CDR3 is 15 amino acids long. The CDR3: CASSKTGGQGYGYTF. As DNA, the CDR3 is TGTGCCAGCAGCAAGACCGGGGGACAGGGATATGGCTACACCTTC.

A remark on this clonotype: The junction departs from germline at one end; a sequencing error may be responsible. The chain links TRBV11-1 to TRBJ2-6; D unresolved. The CDR3 contains 16 residues. Germline lookup yields CDR1 SGHAT and CDR2 FQDESV (reference sequence). CDR3 amino acids: CTSSTPVRSGANVLTF. The CDR3 DNA reads TGTACCAGCAGCACGCCGGTCCGCTCCGGGGCCAACGTCCTGACTTTC.

Points on this clonotype: The junction differs from germline at one of its ends, possibly a read error. V usage is TRBV4-1 and J usage is TRBJ2-2, with 14 bases aligning to TRBD2. Germline V gene sequence: CDR1 MGHRA, CDR2 YSYEKL. The length of the CDR3 is 17 residues. CDR3 sequence (DNA): TGCGCCAGCAGCTACGGACTAGCGGGAGGCAACATCGGGGAGCTGTTTTTT. It yields the protein CASSYGLAGGNIGELFF.

A word on this clonotype: A read error may account for a junction end that differs from germline. This chain joins TRBV29-1 and TRBJ2-5; tentative D call: TRBD1 (5 bases). The CDR3 has 16 residues. Germline assignment: CDR1 SQVTM and CDR2 ANQGSEA. This CDR3 is CSVPSTRTSDGETQYF. The DNA of the CDR3 is TGCAGTGTCCCCTCCACCAGGACATCAGATGGAGAGACCCAGTACTTT. Combining the CDR3 with reference TRBV29-1 and TRBJ2-5 gives the whole variable domain SAVISQKPSRDICQRGTSLTIQCQVDSQVTMMFWYRQQPGQSLTLIATANQGSEATYESGFVIDKFPISRPNLTFSTLTVSNMSPEDSSIYLCSVPSTRTSDGETQYFGPGTRLLVL.

V usage is TRBV29-1 and J usage is TRBJ2-3, with D tentatively TRBD1 or TRBD2 (5 bases each). This CDR3 is 13 amino acids long. The germline V gene has CDR1 SQVTM and CDR2 ANQGSEA. The DNA of the CDR3 is TGCGGCATAGGGACGGAGAAAGCAGATACGCAGTATTTT. Translation gives CGIGTEKADTQYF.

Note on this clonotype: A junction end diverges from the germline sequence, so it may reflect a read error. The V and J genes are TRBV29-1 and TRBJ2-3; D unresolved. Germline lookup yields CDR1 SQVTM and CDR2 ANQGSEA. The CDR3 contains 13 residues. The CDR3 DNA reads as TGCAGCGTTAAGCAAGGTAGCACAGATGCGCAGTATTTT. It specifies CSVKQGSTDAQYF.